This entry lists 6 T cell receptor beta chains sequenced from one sample in a study of OX40 agonist ivuxolimab in advanced cancers. Assay used: immunoSEQ multiplex PCR; TCRdb lists only in-frame clones, some missing. The data contain 75,000 to 100,000 clones, approximately 80% of them singletons. The specimen was CD4+ or CD8+ T cells sorted from blood, collected in a trial of the OX40 agonist ivuxolimab. The origin of the receptors is an adult with an advanced solid tumor such as melanoma, head and neck, liver or kidney cancer.

The V and J genes are TRBV6-6 and TRBJ1-2; D unresolved. In germline, CDR1 is MNHNY, CDR2 SVGAGI (reference sequence). The CDR3 totals 13 residues. Trimming took off 7 bases at V and 3 bases at J, with 12 bases between the two ends. The CDR3 is CASTGGGHYGYTF. The DNA for the CDR3 is TGTGCCAGCACGGGAGGAGGGCACTATGGCTACACCTTC.

This rearrangement joins TRBV5-1 to TRBJ2-2, with D possibly TRBD1 on 6 matching bases. Germline CDR1 reads SGHRS; CDR2 reads YFSETQ. This CDR3 has 15 amino acids. V lost 0 bases, J lost 3 bases, and 9 bases lay in between. The CDR3 spells CASSLEQGHTGELFF. The CDR3 coding sequence is TGCGCCAGCAGCTTGGAACAGGGTCACACCGGGGAGCTGTTTTTT.

This clone was detected only once. The genes are TRBV14 and TRBJ1-6; a possible D gene is TRBD1 (5 bases). Trimming cost V 0 bases and J 10 bases, with 13 bases left between them. Germline loops: CDR1 SGHDN, CDR2 FVKESK. This CDR3 is built from 15 residues. CDR3 in amino acids: CASSQEKGRWSPLHF. Here the CDR3 DNA reads TGTGCCAGCAGCCAAGAGAAGGGGAGGTGGTCACCCCTCCACTTT.

The count of this clone is one. V usage is TRBV11-1 and J usage is TRBJ2-6, with a tentative D call TRBD1 (5 bases). Germline lookup yields CDR1 SGHAT and CDR2 FQDESV (reference sequence). V gave up 1 base and J gave up 6 bases, with 13 bases separating them. The CDR3 totals 16 residues. The CDR3 DNA follows: TGTGCCAGCAGCTTAGACAGACAGATCCCGGCCAACGTCCTGACTTTC. Its protein is CASSLDRQIPANVLTF.

CDR3 sequence: CASSDPGVELGRAFF. Here the CDR3 DNA reads TGTGCCAGCAGTGACCCGGGGGTGGAGCTAGGTCGGGCTTTCTTT. V gene TRBV25-1 combines with J gene TRBJ1-1, with TRBD1 as a possible D gene (5 bases). The CDR3 has 15 residues. The germline V gene encodes CDR1 MGHDK and CDR2 SYGVNS. Trimming left V 3 bases short and J 11 bases short, with 22 bases between.

The chain joins TRBV5-8 to TRBJ2-7, with TRBD1 matching over 7 bases. V was clipped by 2 bases and J by 5 bases; unmatched bases: 7. The CDR3 is made up of 14 amino acids. Germline V gene lookup returns CDR1 SGHTS and CDR2 YDEGEE. CDR3 nucleotides: TGTGCCAGCAGCTTCGGTGAGGGGGCGGACGAGCAGTACTTC. Amino acid sequence: CASSFGEGADEQYF.